The 3 T cell receptor beta chains presented below share a single source sample, sequenced in a study of T cells in tuberculosis. The protocol was immunoSEQ multiplex PCR, while the TCRdb copy is restricted to in-frame clones and leaves out a portion. The table has some 90,000 clones, under 95% seen once; the top ten hold around 2%. Cells were sorted from thawed PBMC rested overnight and stained with GMM-loaded CD1B tetramer, viability dye and anti-CD3. C32 glucose monomycolate from Rhodococcus equi was loaded onto the CD1B tetramers. Sequencing used CD1b-GMM tetramer-negative cells sorted from PBMCs. These TCRs come from an adult woman with latent tuberculosis.

The rearrangement joins TRBV5-1 to TRBJ1-1; TRBD1 agrees at 8 bases. The CDR3 is made up of 15 amino acids. Trimming cost V 3 bases and J 3 bases; bases outside gene matches: 7. Germline lookup yields CDR1 SGHRS and CDR2 YFSETQ. CDR3: CASSSQRQGHTEAFF. CDR3 DNA sequence: TGCGCCAGCAGCTCGCAAAGACAGGGGCACACTGAAGCTTTCTTT.

The V and J genes are TRBV5-4 and TRBJ2-5; maybe TRBD2 (6 bases). The CDR3 is made up of 15 amino acids. Trimming took off 4 bases at V and 2 bases at J, with 15 bases between the two ends. Germline V CDR1 and CDR2: SGHNT, YYREEE (reference sequence). The CDR3 region is CASSLGRRGQETQYF. CDR3 DNA sequence: TGTGCCAGCAGCCTGGGTAGGAGGGGTCAAGAGACCCAGTACTTC.

The CDR3 DNA reads as TGTGCCAGCAGCCCACTAGCGGGGGGTATGGAGACCCAGTACTTC. Protein sequence: CASSPLAGGMETQYF. The chain couples TRBV7-9 to TRBJ2-5, with 12 bases lining up with TRBD2. There are 15 residues in the CDR3. CDR1 and CDR2 (germline): SEHNR, FQNEAQ (reference sequence). The V gene end was trimmed by 5 bases and the J gene end by 5 bases; junction bases not matched to a gene: 6.